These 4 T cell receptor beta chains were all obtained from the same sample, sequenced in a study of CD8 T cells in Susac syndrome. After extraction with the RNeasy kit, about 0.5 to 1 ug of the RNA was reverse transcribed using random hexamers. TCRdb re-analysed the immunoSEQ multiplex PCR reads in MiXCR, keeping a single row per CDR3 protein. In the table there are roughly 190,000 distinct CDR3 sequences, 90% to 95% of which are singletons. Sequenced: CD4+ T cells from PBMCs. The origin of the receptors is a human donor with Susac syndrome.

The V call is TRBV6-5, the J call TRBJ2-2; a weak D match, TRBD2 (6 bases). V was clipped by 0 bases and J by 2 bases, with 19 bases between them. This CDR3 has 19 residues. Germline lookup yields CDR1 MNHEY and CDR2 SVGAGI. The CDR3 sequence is CASSYSYVEGTLNTGELFF. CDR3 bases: TGTGCCAGCAGTTACTCTTACGTGGAGGGGACTCTCAACACCGGGGAGCTGTTTTTT.

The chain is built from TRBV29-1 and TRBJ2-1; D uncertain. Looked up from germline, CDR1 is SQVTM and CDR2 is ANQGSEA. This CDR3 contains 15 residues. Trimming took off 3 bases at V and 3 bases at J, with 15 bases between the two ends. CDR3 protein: CSVEGYKENYNEQFF. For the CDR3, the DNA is TGCAGCGTTGAGGGTTACAAAGAAAACTACAATGAGCAGTTCTTC.

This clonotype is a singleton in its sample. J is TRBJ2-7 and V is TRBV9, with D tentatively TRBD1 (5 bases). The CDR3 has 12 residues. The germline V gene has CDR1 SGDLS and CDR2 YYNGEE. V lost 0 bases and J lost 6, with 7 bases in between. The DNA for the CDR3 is TGTGCCAGCAGCGTAGAGCAGGGCGAGCAGTACTTC. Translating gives CASSVEQGEQYF.

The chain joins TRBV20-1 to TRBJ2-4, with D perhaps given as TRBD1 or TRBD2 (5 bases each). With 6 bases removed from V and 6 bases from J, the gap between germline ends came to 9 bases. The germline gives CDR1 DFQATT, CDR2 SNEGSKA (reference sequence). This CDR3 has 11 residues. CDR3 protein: CSAGERNIQYF. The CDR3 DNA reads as TGCAGTGCGGGGGAAAGAAACATTCAGTACTTC.